This T cell receptor beta chain was recorded in a study of blood T cell repertoires in COVID-19. About the research overall: Samples representing acute and convalescent COVID-19 were sourced from the United States, Italy and Spain. From T cells, B-cell-depleted T cells, or PBMCs came the material, which was cDNA or gDNA.

This CDR3 contains 15 residues. Per the germline V gene, CDR1 is MRHNA and CDR2 is SNTAGT. The junction had 5 bases not matched to a gene; V was cut back by 3 bases and J by 5 bases. This clone came up a few times. Per the study methods: It was from reference gene primer amplification that nucleated cell counts were estimated. Repertoires were generated with immunoSEQ multiplex PCR, while TCRdb's copy carries only in-frame clones and drops some. From that table come the V and J calls and clone size; the DNA was used to work out D and trimming. The sample lists approximately 77,000 clones, roughly 80% occurring once.

This clonotype was obtained from a woman in her sixties or seventies with acute or convalescent COVID-19. The sample consisted of peripheral blood. The V and J genes are TRBV6-4 and TRBJ1-2, with 11 bases that match TRBD1. The CDR3 reads CASSEGQGAQYGYTF. CDR3 DNA sequence: TGTGCCAGCAGTGAAGGACAGGGGGCTCAATATGGCTACACCTTC.